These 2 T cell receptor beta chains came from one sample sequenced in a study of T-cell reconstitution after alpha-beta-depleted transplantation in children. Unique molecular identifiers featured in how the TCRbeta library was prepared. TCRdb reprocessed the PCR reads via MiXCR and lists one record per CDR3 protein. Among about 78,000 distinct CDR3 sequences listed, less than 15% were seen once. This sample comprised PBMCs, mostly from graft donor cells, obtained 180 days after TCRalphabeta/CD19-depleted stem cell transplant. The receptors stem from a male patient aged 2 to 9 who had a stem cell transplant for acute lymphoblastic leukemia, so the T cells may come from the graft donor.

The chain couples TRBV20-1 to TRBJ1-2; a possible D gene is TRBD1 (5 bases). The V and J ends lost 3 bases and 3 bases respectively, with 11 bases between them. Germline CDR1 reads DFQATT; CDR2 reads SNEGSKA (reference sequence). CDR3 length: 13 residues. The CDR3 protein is CSASPDSYYGYTF. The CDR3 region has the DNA TGCAGTGCTAGCCCTGACAGCTACTATGGCTACACCTTC.

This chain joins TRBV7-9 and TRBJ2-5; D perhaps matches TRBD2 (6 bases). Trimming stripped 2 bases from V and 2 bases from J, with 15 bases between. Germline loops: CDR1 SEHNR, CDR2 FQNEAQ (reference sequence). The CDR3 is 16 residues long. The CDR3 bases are TGTGCCAGCAGCTTACCGCACCTCGGGAGACAAGAGACCCAGTACTTC. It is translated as CASSLPHLGRQETQYF. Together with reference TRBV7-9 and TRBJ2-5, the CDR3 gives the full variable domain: DTGVSQNPRHKITKRGQNVTFRCDPISEHNRLYWYRQTLGQGPEFLTYFQNEAQLEKSRLLSDRFSAERPKGSFSTLEIQRTEQGDSAMYLCASSLPHLGRQETQYFGPGTRLLVL.